The text below deals with one TCR beta chain. This CDR3 region has 13 residues. Germline values: CDR1 SEHNR, CDR2 FQNEAQ (reference sequence). Trimming pared 5 bases from V and 6 bases from J, leaving 11 bases between. This entry belongs to a study of patients and donors after allogeneic stem cell transplantation. TCRdb reprocessed the RT-PCR reads via MiXCR and lists one record per CDR3 protein. The sample lists roughly 940,000 distinct CDR3 sequences; roughly 18% were seen once. The sample consisted of blood, either unsorted or a sorted T cell fraction (not recorded which). This TCR derives from a human donor who was either an allogeneic HSCT recipient or a stem cell or donor lymphocyte infusion donor (not recorded which). It is not recorded whose cells these are; they may come from a transplant donor. The V and J genes are TRBV7-9 and TRBJ2-1; no clear D. CDR3 nucleotides: TGTGCCAGCAGCAAACCTGACTCCAATGAGCAGTTCTTC. Translation gives CASSKPDSNEQFF.